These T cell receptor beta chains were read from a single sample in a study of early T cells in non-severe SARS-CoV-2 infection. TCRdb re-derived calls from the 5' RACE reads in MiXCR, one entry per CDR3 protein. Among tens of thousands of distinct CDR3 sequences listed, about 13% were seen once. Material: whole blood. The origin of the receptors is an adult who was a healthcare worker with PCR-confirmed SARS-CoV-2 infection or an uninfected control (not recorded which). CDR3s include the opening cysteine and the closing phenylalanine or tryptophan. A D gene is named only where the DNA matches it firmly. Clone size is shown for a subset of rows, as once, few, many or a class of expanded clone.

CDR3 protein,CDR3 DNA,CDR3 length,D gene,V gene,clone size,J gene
CSASRVYNEQFF,TGCAGTGCTAGTAGGGTCTACAATGAGCAGTTCTTC,12,NA,TRBV20-1,few,TRBJ2-1
CASSLNTPNYGYTF,TGTGCCAGCAGCTTGAACACCCCAAACTATGGCTACACCTTC,14,NA,TRBV5-8,NA,TRBJ1-2
CASSLQGQGYTGELFF,TGTGCCAGCAGCTTACAGGGACAGGGTTACACCGGGGAGCTGTTTTTT,16,TRBD1,TRBV11-2,many,TRBJ2-2
CASSRDTSTDTQYF,TGTGCCAGCAGCCGGGACACCAGCACAGATACGCAGTATTTT,14,NA,TRBV7-9,few,TRBJ2-3
CASSSRDPSYNEQFF,TGCGCCAGCAGCTCTCGGGACCCCTCCTACAATGAGCAGTTCTTC,15,NA,TRBV5-1,NA,TRBJ2-1
CASSYSGQGNQPQHF,TGTGCCAGCAGTTACTCAGGACAGGGCAATCAGCCCCAGCATTTT,15,TRBD1,TRBV6-6,many,TRBJ1-5
CASTKGGSSYNEQFF,TGTGCCAGCACCAAAGGAGGCAGCTCCTACAATGAGCAGTTCTTC,15,NA,TRBV7-2,few,TRBJ2-1
CSARQGGARNTEAFF,TGCAGTGCTAGACAGGGAGGGGCGAGGAACACTGAAGCTTTCTTT,15,NA,TRBV20-1,NA,TRBJ1-1
CASRPGTQAYNEQFF,TGTGCCAGCCGCCCTGGGACGCAGGCCTACAATGAGCAGTTCTTC,15,NA,TRBV27,NA,TRBJ2-1
CASLRGTGVFEQYF,TGTGCCAGCTTGAGGGGAACGGGGGTCTTCGAGCAGTACTTC,14,NA,TRBV6-1,many,TRBJ2-7
CASSLGPGELFF,TGTGCCAGCAGCTTAGGTCCCGGGGAGCTGTTTTTT,12,NA,TRBV7-6,few,TRBJ2-2
CSVRGTSDTQYF,TGCAGCGTTCGAGGTACCTCAGATACGCAGTATTTT,12,NA,TRBV29-1,many,TRBJ2-3
CASSLDPSSETQYF,TGTGCCAGCAGCTTAGATCCGAGCTCGGAGACCCAGTACTTC,14,NA,TRBV7-2,few,TRBJ2-5
CASSWAGTSGYNEQFF,TGTGCCAGCAGCTGGGCCGGGACTAGCGGGTACAATGAGCAGTTCTTC,16,TRBD2,TRBV5-5,few,TRBJ2-1
CASSRGQGNYGYTF,TGTGCCAGCAGCCGAGGACAGGGGAACTATGGCTACACCTTC,14,TRBD1,TRBV5-6,many,TRBJ1-2
CASYPGQGSYEQYF,TGTGCCAGCTATCCGGGACAGGGGTCCTACGAGCAGTACTTC,14,TRBD1,TRBV2,many,TRBJ2-7
CASSLDGGLQFF,TGTGCCAGCAGCTTAGACGGGGGACTGCAGTTCTTC,12,NA,TRBV7-8,NA,TRBJ2-1
CASSVTGGSNGYTF,TGTGCCAGCAGCGTGACAGGGGGCTCAAATGGCTACACCTTC,14,TRBD1,TRBV7-8,NA,TRBJ1-2
CASSRPSGSLPFHEQFF,TGTGCCAGCAGCCGTCCTAGCGGGAGCTTACCTTTCCATGAGCAGTTCTTC,17,TRBD2,TRBV7-8,NA,TRBJ2-1